Listed here are 29 T cell receptor beta chains from one sample, sequenced in a study of cytomegalovirus exposure and HLA in healthy donors. The PCR employed 60 Vbeta primers together with 13 Jbeta primers. TCRdb keeps only in-frame clones here, not all; method: immunoSEQ multiplex PCR. Its table lists fewer than 250,000 clones. The specimen sequenced was PBMCs. Receptors originate from a woman aged 25 to 39 in good health and CMV-seropositive.

The genes are TRBV2 and TRBJ2-1, with 7 bases fitting TRBD1. CDR3 length equals 14 residues. The V and J ends lost 8 bases and 0 bases, in that order; junction bases with no gene match: 4. Germline V gives CDR1 SNHLY, CDR2 FYNNEI. The CDR3, as DNA: TGTGCCAGCCGAGGGACAGACTCCTACAATGAGCAGTTCTTC. Amino acid sequence: CASRGTDSYNEQFF.

The chain employs TRBV28 and TRBJ2-2; TRBD1 is a possible D gene (6 bases). CDR1 MDHEN and CDR2 SYDVKM come from the germline V gene. The CDR3 runs 13 residues. V lost 6 bases and J 5 bases, leaving 10 bases between the germline ends. For the CDR3, the DNA is TGTGCCAGCAGGGCAGGGGTAACCGGGGAGCTGTTTTTT. Protein sequence: CASRAGVTGELFF.

This chain connects TRBV7-8 to TRBJ2-3; D is possibly TRBD1 (6 bases). The CDR3 contains 13 residues. Deletions cut 5 bases from V and 6 bases from J, with 12 bases between. Germline V gene sequence: CDR1 SGHVS, CDR2 FQNEAQ. The CDR3 DNA sequence: TGTGCCAGCAGCCTCAACAGGGTTGATACGCAGTATTTT. Translating it yields CASSLNRVDTQYF. Full variable domain (remainder filled in from reference TRBV7-8 and TRBJ2-3): GAGVSQSPRYKVAKRGQDVALRCDPISGHVSLFWYQQALGQGPEFLTYFQNEAQLDKSGLPSDRFFAERPEGSVSTLKIQRTQQEDSAVYLCASSLNRVDTQYFGPGTRLTVL.

V and J are TRBV7-2 and TRBJ2-7, with D uncertain. The CDR3 runs to 13 residues. The germline V gene encodes CDR1 SGHTA and CDR2 FQGNSA. Trimming removed 6 bases at V and 2 bases at J, with 11 bases between. CDR3 region: CASSPAVTYEQYF. The CDR3 DNA reads TGTGCCAGCAGTCCGGCGGTGACCTACGAGCAGTACTTC.

This rearrangement joins TRBV11-1 to TRBJ2-7; possible D gene TRBD2, 6 bases. V lost 3 bases to trimming and J lost 8 bases, with 17 bases between them. The germline V gene has CDR1 SGHAT and CDR2 FQDESV (reference sequence). The CDR3 contains 14 residues. The CDR3 region is CASSFSTGGGKQYF. The CDR3 DNA is TGTGCCAGCAGCTTCAGTACCGGGGGTGGCAAGCAGTACTTC. Full variable domain (remainder filled in from reference TRBV11-1 and TRBJ2-7): EAEVAQSPRYKITEKSQAVAFWCDPISGHATLYWYRQILGQGPELLVQFQDESVVDDSQLPKDRFSAERLKGVDSTLKIQPAELGDSAMYLCASSFSTGGGKQYFGPGTRLTVT.

This chain links TRBV7-8 with TRBJ2-2; D is unresolved. Germline values: CDR1 SGHVS, CDR2 FQNEAQ. The V end lost 1 base, the J end lost 4 bases, and 19 bases lay between the germline ends. The CDR3 extends over 18 amino acids. The DNA of the CDR3 is TGTGCCAGCAGCTTAGATCGATTTCGCGACACGATCACCGGGGAGCTGTTTTTT. This sequence encodes CASSLDRFRDTITGELFF.

The CDR3 sequence is CASSLGSGREETQYF. The CDR3 nucleotides read TGCGCCAGCAGCTTGGGGAGCGGGAGGGAAGAGACCCAGTACTTC. This chain connects TRBV5-1 to TRBJ2-5; 10 positions agree with TRBD2. The CDR3 sequence is 15 residues long. V lost 0 bases to trimming and J lost 3 bases; unmatched junction nucleotides: 2. CDR1 is SGHRS, CDR2 YFSETQ, per germline.

The rearrangement links TRBV5-1 to TRBJ1-6, with TRBD1 identical over 9 bases. The ends lost 7 bases at V and 10 bases at J; junction bases unmatched: 6. Germline loops: CDR1 SGHRS, CDR2 YFSETQ. The CDR3 length is 13 residues. The CDR3: CASGTGTYSPLHF. DNA of the CDR3: TGCGCCAGCGGGACAGGGACGTACTCACCCCTCCACTTT.

The chain is built from TRBV18 and TRBJ1-3, with D maybe TRBD1 (6 bases). V dropped 2 bases and J dropped 0 bases, with 11 bases sitting between them. The V gene's germline CDR1 is KGHSH and CDR2 LQKENI. This CDR3 contains 16 residues. CDR3 DNA sequence: TGTGCCAGCTCACCAAGTCGGACAGCCTCTGGAAACACCATATATTTT. Translated, it gives CASSPSRTASGNTIYF.

The V gene is TRBV5-1, the J gene TRBJ1-3; D may be TRBD1 (6 bases). The CDR3 has 16 residues. V lost 3 bases to trimming and J lost 0 bases, with 13 bases between them. The germline CDR1 and CDR2 sequences are SGHRS and YFSETQ. The CDR3 DNA reads TGCGCCAGCAGCTCGGACAGTTATGTCTCTGGAAACACCATATATTTT. Its protein is CASSSDSYVSGNTIYF. Based on the CDR3 plus reference TRBV5-1 and TRBJ1-3, the full variable domain is KAGVTQTPRYLIKTRGQQVTLSCSPISGHRSVSWYQQTPGQGLQFLFEYFSETQRNKGNFPGRFSGRQFSNSRSEMNVSTLELGDSALYLCASSSDSYVSGNTIYFGEGSWLTVV.

The chain recombines TRBV15 with TRBJ1-2; no clear D gene. This CDR3 has 13 residues. The V and J ends lost 0 bases and 7 bases respectively, with 9 bases between them. CDR1 LNHNV and CDR2 YYDKDF come from the germline V gene (reference sequence). The CDR3 sequence: CATSRDLRFGYTF. The CDR3 region has the DNA TGTGCCACCAGCAGAGATCTCCGGTTTGGCTACACCTTC.

V is TRBV27 and J is TRBJ2-4; tentatively, D is TRBD2 (6 bases). V lost 3 bases, J lost 6 bases, and 12 bases lay in between. CDR3 size: 14 residues. The germline V gene encodes CDR1 MNHEY and CDR2 SMNVEV (reference sequence). CDR3 protein: CASSFGGAGNIQYF. The DNA of the CDR3 is TGTGCCAGCAGTTTTGGAGGGGCGGGAAACATTCAGTACTTC.

The rearrangement uses TRBV28 and TRBJ1-3, with 7 nucleotides matching TRBD1. CDR3 length equals 14 residues. Germline CDR1 is MDHEN and CDR2 is SYDVKM. V gave up 8 bases and J gave up 4 bases; unmatched junction bases: 8. This CDR3 reads CASGSTGMGNTIYF. CDR3 in DNA: TGTGCCAGCGGGTCGACAGGGATGGGAAACACCATATATTTT.

This chain connects TRBV6-4 to TRBJ2-7, with 7 bases that match TRBD2. The CDR3 extends over 16 amino acids. After removal of 8 bases from V and 0 bases from J, the junction contained 13 bases not matched to a gene. Germline V lookup: CDR1 MRHNA, CDR2 SNTAGT. CDR3 nucleotide sequence: TGTGCCAGCTCCGGAGGTTTAGCGGGCCGCTCCTACGAGCAGTACTTC. This translates into CASSGGLAGRSYEQYF.

The V and J genes are TRBV25-1 and TRBJ2-5; TRBD1 is a possible D gene (6 bases). Between the trimmed V and J ends, which lost 4 bases and 7 bases, there was a span of 13 bases. CDR1 and CDR2 from the germline V gene are MGHDK and SYGVNS. CDR3 length: 13 residues. The CDR3 sequence is CASSGRQAGTQYF. In nucleotides, the CDR3 is TGTGCCAGCAGTGGGAGACAGGCGGGGACCCAGTACTTC. The variable domain in full, with the rest retrieved from reference TRBV25-1 and TRBJ2-5, is EADIYQTPRYLVIGTGKKITLECSQTMGHDKMYWYQQDPGMELHLIHYSYGVNSTEKGDLSSESTVSRIRTEHFPLTLESARPSHTSQYLCASSGRQAGTQYFGPGTRLLVL.

The chain joins TRBV14 to TRBJ1-2; unclear D gene. The CDR3 consists of 14 residues. Germline V gene lookup returns CDR1 SGHDN and CDR2 FVKESK. Trimming pared 3 bases from V and 0 bases from J, leaving 8 bases between. CDR3 region: CASSHGEANYGYTF. In nucleotides, the CDR3 is TGTGCCAGCAGCCACGGGGAAGCTAACTATGGCTACACCTTC.

The chain recombines TRBV14 with TRBJ1-1; no definite D call. Germline V gives CDR1 SGHDN, CDR2 FVKESK. The CDR3 is 14 amino acids. Trimming cost V 4 bases and J 8 bases, with 17 bases left between them. This CDR3 reads CASSPNMHPLEAFF. The CDR3 DNA is TGTGCCAGCAGCCCGAACATGCACCCATTGGAAGCTTTCTTT.

The chain uses TRBV4-2 and TRBJ2-5, with 8 bases lining up with TRBD2. With 0 bases clipped from V and 4 bases from J, the junction kept 16 bases outside the gene matches. The CDR3 loop spans 19 amino acids. Germline CDR1 and CDR2: LGHNA and YNFKEQ. Written as DNA, the CDR3 is TGTGCCAGCAGCCAAGATGGCCGGTCGCCCGGGGGGGGAGGAGAGACCCAGTACTTC. Protein sequence: CASSQDGRSPGGGGETQYF.

The V and J genes are TRBV6-6 and TRBJ1-2; TRBD1 matches 7 bases. Germline assignment: CDR1 MNHNY and CDR2 SVGAGI (reference sequence). Germline trimming cut 11 bases from V and 6 bases from J; bases unmatched to any gene: 12. The length of the CDR3 is 13 residues. CDR3 DNA sequence: TGTGCCGCAAAAGCCCAGGGGGAGGATGGCTACACCTTC. This encodes CAAKAQGEDGYTF.

The gene calls are TRBV10-3 and TRBJ2-3, with TRBD2 matching 13 bases. Germline CDR1 is ENHRY and CDR2 is SYGVKD. CDR3 length equals 16 residues. V shed 3 bases, J shed 4 bases, and the junction held 4 bases outside the gene matches. The DNA for the CDR3 is TGTGCCATCAGTGATTCGGGACTAGCGGGATCAGATACGCAGTATTTT. Protein product: CAISDSGLAGSDTQYF.

The rearrangement uses TRBV4-3 and TRBJ2-1; D may be TRBD2 (5 bases). Trimming took off 0 bases at V and 2 bases at J, with 8 bases between the two ends. Germline lookup yields CDR1 LGHNA and CDR2 YSLEER. This CDR3 comprises 15 residues. The CDR3 DNA reads TGCGCCAGCAGCCAAGATGACTACGCCTACAATGAGCAGTTCTTC. Protein sequence: CASSQDDYAYNEQFF.

J is TRBJ1-1 and V is TRBV6-1, with TRBD1 matching 7 bases. Germline CDR1 reads MNHNS; CDR2 reads SASEGT. This CDR3 region has 16 residues. V was clipped by 3 bases and J by 2 bases; unmatched bases: 9. CDR3 DNA: TGTGCCAGCAGTGAGCTCCTGGGACAGACTAACACTGAAGCTTTCTTT. This translates into CASSELLGQTNTEAFF.

CDR3 in DNA: TGTGCCAGCAGTTTAGGACAGGGGGCCTGGGATACGCAGTATTTT. Translated, it gives CASSLGQGAWDTQYF. V usage is TRBV27 and J usage is TRBJ2-3, with 11 bases that match TRBD1. The CDR3 loop spans 15 amino acids. The J segment lost 6 bases and the V segment lost 2 bases, leaving 4 bases of the junction unmatched. CDR1 is MNHEY, CDR2 SMNVEV, per germline (reference sequence).

This chain connects TRBV7-6 to TRBJ2-7, with TRBD2 identical over 8 bases. Looked up from germline, CDR1 is SGHVS and CDR2 is FNYEAQ. This CDR3 is built from 16 residues. With V trimmed by 4 bases and J by 3 bases, 11 bases remained unmatched. DNA of the CDR3: TGTGCCAGCAGCTCGACAGTAGCGGGGCCCTACTACGAGCAGTACTTC. Translating it yields CASSSTVAGPYYEQYF.

The chain carries TRBV5-1 and TRBJ2-7; 7 bases are a match to TRBD1. Germline assignment: CDR1 SGHRS and CDR2 YFSETQ. The CDR3 is 14 residues long. The trim removed 0 bases at V and 2 bases at J, leaving 2 bases unmatched. The CDR3 is CASSLAGQAYEQYF. Written as DNA, the CDR3 is TGCGCCAGCAGCTTGGCTGGACAGGCCTACGAGCAGTACTTC.

The V and J genes are TRBV18 and TRBJ1-2; a possible D gene is TRBD1 (6 bases). V was clipped by 5 bases and J by 4 bases, with 17 bases between them. Germline V gene lookup returns CDR1 KGHSH and CDR2 LQKENI. CDR3 length: 15 amino acids. The CDR3 nucleotides are TGTGCCAGCTCAGCAGGTACAGGGTCAGTCTATGGCTACACCTTC. It is translated as CASSAGTGSVYGYTF.

The chain joins TRBV9 to TRBJ2-3, with D tentatively TRBD2 (6 bases). V was shortened by 7 bases and J by 6 bases, with 12 bases between the two germline ends. CDR1 is SGDLS, CDR2 YYNGEE, per germline. The CDR3 is 12 amino acids. The CDR3 region has the DNA TGTGCCAGCCGGGACTCGGGGGATACGCAGTATTTT. Translation gives CASRDSGDTQYF.

The chain couples TRBV6-5 to TRBJ2-5; no firm D call. The J call may be wrong; the DNA end is better matched by TRBJ2-7. There are 11 residues in the CDR3. CDR1 is MNHEY and CDR2 is SVGAGI in the germline V gene. CDR3 residues: CASIILYEQYF. The CDR3 bases are TGTGCCAGCATTATTTTATACGAGCAGTACTTC.

J is TRBJ2-7 and V is TRBV28; 9 bases are a match to TRBD1. V lost 5 bases to trimming and J lost 6 bases; unmatched junction nucleotides: 11. The CDR3 has 15 amino acids. The V gene's germline CDR1 is MDHEN and CDR2 SYDVKM. In nucleotides, the CDR3 is TGTGCCAGCAGTAACTCGAAGACAGGGGGAGGCGAGCAGTACTTC. It yields the protein CASSNSKTGGGEQYF.